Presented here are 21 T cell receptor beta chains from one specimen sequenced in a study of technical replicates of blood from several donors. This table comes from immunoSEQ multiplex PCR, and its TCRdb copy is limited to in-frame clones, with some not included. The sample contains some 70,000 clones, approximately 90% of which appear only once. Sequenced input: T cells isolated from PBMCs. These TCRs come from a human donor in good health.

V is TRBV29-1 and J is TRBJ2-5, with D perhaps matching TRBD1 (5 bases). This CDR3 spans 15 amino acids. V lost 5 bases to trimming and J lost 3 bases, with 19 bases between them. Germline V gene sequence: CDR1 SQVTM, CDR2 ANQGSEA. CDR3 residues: CSVWRQQLPEETQYF. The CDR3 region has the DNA TGCAGCGTTTGGAGACAGCAGTTGCCCGAAGAGACCCAGTACTTC.

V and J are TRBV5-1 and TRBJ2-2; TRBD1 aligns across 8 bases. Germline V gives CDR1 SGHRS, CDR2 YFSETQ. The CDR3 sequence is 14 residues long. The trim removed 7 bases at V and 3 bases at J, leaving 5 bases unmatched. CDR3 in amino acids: CASSPGQDTGELFF. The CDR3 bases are TGCGCCAGCTCCCCGGGACAGGACACCGGGGAGCTGTTTTTT.

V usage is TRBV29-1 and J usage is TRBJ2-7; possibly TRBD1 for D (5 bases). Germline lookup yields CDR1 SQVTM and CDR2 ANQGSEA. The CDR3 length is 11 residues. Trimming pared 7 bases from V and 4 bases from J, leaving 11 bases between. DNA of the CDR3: TGCAGCGCCTTGGACACTTACGAGCAGTACTTC. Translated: CSALDTYEQYF.

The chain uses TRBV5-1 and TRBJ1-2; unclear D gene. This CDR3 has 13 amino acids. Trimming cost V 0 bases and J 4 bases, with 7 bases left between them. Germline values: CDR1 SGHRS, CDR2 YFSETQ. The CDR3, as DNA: TGCGCCAGCAGCTTGGACAGTACCTATGGCTACACCTTC. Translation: CASSLDSTYGYTF.

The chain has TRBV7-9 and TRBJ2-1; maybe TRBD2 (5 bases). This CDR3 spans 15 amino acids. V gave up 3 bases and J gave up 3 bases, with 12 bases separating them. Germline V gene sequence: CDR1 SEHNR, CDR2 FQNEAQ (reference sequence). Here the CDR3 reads CASSLASGDYNEQFF. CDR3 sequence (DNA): TGTGCCAGCAGCTTGGCCTCCGGGGACTACAATGAGCAGTTCTTC. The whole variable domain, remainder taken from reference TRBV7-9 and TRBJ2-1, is DTGVSQNPRHKITKRGQNVTFRCDPISEHNRLYWYRQTLGQGPEFLTYFQNEAQLEKSRLLSDRFSAERPKGSFSTLEIQRTEQGDSAMYLCASSLASGDYNEQFFGPGTRLTVL.

The CDR3 DNA sequence: TGCGCCAGCAGTCGGGGGGACACCGGGGAGCTGTTTTTT. Its protein is CASSRGDTGELFF. V gene TRBV5-1 combines with J gene TRBJ2-2; 7 bases align to TRBD2. Losses at the gene ends were 5 bases for V and 3 bases for J; bases not matched to a gene: 1. Looked up from germline, CDR1 is SGHRS and CDR2 is YFSETQ. This CDR3 region has 13 residues.

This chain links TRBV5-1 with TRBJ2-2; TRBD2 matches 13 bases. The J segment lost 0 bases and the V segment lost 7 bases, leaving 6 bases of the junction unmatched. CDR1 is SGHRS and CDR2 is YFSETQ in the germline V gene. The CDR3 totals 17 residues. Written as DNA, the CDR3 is TGCGCCAGCGTAGATGGGACTAGCGGGACGAACACCGGGGAGCTGTTTTTT. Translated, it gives CASVDGTSGTNTGELFF.

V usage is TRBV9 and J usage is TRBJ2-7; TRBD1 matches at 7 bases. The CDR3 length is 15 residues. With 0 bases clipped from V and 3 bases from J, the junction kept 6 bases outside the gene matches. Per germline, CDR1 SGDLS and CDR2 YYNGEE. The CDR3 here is CASSVAGQWDYEQYF. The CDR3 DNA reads TGTGCCAGCAGCGTAGCGGGACAGTGGGACTACGAGCAGTACTTC. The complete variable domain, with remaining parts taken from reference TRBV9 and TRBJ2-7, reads DSGVTQTPKHLITATGQRVTLRCSPRSGDLSVYWYQQSLDQGLQFLIQYYNGEERAKGNILERFSAQQFPDLHSELNLSSLELGDSALYFCASSVAGQWDYEQYFGPGTRLTVT.

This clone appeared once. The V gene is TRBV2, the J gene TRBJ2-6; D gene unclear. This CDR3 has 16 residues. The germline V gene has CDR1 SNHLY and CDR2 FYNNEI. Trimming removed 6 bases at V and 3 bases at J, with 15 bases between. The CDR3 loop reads CASRVASVIGANVLTF. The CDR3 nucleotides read TGTGCCAGCAGGGTAGCTTCAGTTATTGGGGCCAACGTCCTGACTTTC.

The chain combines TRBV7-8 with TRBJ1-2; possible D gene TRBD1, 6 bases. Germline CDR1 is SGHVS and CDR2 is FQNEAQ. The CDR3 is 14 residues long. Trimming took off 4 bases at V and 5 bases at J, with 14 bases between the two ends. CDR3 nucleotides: TGTGCCAGCAGCTCTAGACAGGAGCTGTATGGCTACACCTTC. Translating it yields CASSSRQELYGYTF. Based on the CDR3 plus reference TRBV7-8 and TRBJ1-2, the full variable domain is GAGVSQSPRYKVAKRGQDVALRCDPISGHVSLFWYQQALGQGPEFLTYFQNEAQLDKSGLPSDRFFAERPEGSVSTLKIQRTQQEDSAVYLCASSSRQELYGYTFGSGTRLTVV.

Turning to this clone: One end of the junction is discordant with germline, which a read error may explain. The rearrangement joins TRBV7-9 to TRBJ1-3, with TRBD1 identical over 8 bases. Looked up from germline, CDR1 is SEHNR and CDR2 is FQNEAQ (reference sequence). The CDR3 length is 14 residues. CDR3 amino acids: CASSYQGAGDTIYF. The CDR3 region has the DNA TGTGCCAGCAGCTACCAGGGGGCTGGAGACACCATATATTTT.

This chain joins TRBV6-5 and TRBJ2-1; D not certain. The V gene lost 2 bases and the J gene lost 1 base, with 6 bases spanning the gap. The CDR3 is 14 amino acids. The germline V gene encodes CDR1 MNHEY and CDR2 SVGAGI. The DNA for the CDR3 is TGTGCCAGCAGTTACAGCCCTTCCTACAATGAGCAGTTCTTC. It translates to CASSYSPSYNEQFF.

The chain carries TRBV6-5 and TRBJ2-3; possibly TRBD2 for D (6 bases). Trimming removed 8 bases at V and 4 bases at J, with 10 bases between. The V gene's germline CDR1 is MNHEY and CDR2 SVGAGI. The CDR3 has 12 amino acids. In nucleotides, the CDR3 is TGTGCCAGCGGGGAGGCCCCAGATACGCAGTATTTT. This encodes CASGEAPDTQYF.

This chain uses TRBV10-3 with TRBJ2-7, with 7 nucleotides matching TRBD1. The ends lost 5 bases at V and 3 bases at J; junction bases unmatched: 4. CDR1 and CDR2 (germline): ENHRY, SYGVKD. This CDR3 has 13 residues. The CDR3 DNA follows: TGTGCCATCAGTTGGGACAGATACTACGAGCAGTACTTC. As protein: CAISWDRYYEQYF.

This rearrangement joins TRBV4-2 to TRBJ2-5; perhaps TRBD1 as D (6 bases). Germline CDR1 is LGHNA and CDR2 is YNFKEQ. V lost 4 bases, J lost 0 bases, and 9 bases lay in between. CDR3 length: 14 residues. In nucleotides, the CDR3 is TGTGCCAGCAGCCCCGGGACAAACCAAGAGACCCAGTACTTC. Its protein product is CASSPGTNQETQYF.

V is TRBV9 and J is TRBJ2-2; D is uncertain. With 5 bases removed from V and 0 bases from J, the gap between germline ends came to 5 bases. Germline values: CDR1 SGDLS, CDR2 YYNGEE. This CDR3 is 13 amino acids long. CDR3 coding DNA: TGTGCCAGCAGTTTAGCGAACACCGGGGAGCTGTTTTTT. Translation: CASSLANTGELFF.

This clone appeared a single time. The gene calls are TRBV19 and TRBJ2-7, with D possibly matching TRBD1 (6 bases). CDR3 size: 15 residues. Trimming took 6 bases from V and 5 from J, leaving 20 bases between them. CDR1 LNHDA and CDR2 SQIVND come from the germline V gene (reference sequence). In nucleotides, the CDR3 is TGTGCCAGTAGACTCCGGGACATCAATATCGACGAGCAGTACTTC. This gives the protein CASRLRDINIDEQYF.

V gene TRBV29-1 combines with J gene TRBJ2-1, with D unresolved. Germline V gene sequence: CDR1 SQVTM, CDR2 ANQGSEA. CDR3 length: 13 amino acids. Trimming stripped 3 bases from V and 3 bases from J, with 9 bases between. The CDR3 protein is CSVDDFLYNEQFF. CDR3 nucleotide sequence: TGCAGCGTTGATGACTTCCTCTACAATGAGCAGTTCTTC.

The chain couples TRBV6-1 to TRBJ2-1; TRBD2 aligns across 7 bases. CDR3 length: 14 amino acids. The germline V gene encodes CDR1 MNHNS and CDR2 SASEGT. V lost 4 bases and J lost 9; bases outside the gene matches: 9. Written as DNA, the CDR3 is TGTGCCAGCAGTGTCTTGCGGGAGATCAGTGAGCAGTTCTTC. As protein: CASSVLREISEQFF.

CDR3 protein: CASSLGGAGGQDYGYTF. The DNA of the CDR3 is TGCGCCAGCAGCTTGGGAGGGGCAGGGGGCCAGGACTATGGCTACACCTTC. V is TRBV5-1 and J is TRBJ1-2; 8 positions match TRBD1. Germline V gene data show CDR1 as SGHRS and CDR2 as YFSETQ. The trim removed 0 bases at V and 3 bases at J, leaving 10 bases unmatched. The CDR3 loop spans 17 amino acids.

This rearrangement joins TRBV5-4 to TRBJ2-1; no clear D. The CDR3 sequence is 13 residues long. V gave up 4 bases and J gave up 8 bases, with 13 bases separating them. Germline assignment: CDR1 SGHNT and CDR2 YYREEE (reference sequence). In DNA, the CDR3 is TGTGCCAGCAGCGACATGTCCGATTATGAGCAGTTCTTC. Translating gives CASSDMSDYEQFF.